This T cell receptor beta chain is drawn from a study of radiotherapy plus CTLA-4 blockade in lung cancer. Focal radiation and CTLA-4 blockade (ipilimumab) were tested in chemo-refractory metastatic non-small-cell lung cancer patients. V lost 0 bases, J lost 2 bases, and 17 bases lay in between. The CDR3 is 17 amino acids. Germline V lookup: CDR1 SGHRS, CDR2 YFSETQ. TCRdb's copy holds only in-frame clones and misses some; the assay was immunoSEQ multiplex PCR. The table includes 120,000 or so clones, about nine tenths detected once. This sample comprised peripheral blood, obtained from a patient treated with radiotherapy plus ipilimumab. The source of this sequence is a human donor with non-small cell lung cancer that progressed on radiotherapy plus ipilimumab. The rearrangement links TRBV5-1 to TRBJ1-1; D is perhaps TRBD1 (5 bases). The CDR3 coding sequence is TGCGCCAGCAGCTTGGCCGTTTGGGGCAGCCACAACACTGAAGCTTTCTTT. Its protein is CASSLAVWGSHNTEAFF.